This entry lists 20 T cell receptor beta chains sequenced from one sample in a study of cytomegalovirus exposure and HLA in healthy donors. Assay: immunoSEQ multiplex PCR; the TCRdb copy retains only in-frame clones and omits some. The table records some 170,000 clones, 70% to 90% of them present only once. What was sequenced was PBMCs. The source of these receptors is a young man in good health and CMV-seropositive.

The chain employs TRBV7-9 and TRBJ1-2; 7 nucleotides agree with TRBD1. Germline V gene lookup returns CDR1 SEHNR and CDR2 FQNEAQ (reference sequence). J gave up 3 bases and V 3 bases, and 7 bases lay outside the gene matches. The CDR3 runs to 15 residues. Here the CDR3 reads CASSFPDTGDYGYTF. CDR3 sequence (DNA): TGTGCCAGCAGCTTCCCAGATACAGGGGACTATGGCTACACCTTC.

V usage is TRBV15 and J usage is TRBJ1-2; weak D call: TRBD1 (5 bases). This CDR3 has 16 residues. Germline loops: CDR1 LNHNV, CDR2 YYDKDF (reference sequence). Trimming shortened V by 0 bases and J by 2 bases, and 13 bases separated the two germline ends. CDR3 region: CATSRDARAVNYGYTF. CDR3 nucleotides: TGTGCCACCAGCAGAGACGCCAGGGCGGTCAACTATGGCTACACCTTC. Full variable domain (outside the CDR3, taken from reference TRBV15 and TRBJ1-2): DAMVIQNPRYQVTQFGKPVTLSCSQTLNHNVMYWYQQKSSQAPKLLFHYYDKDFNNEADTPDNFQSRRPNTSFCFLDIRSPGLGDTAMYLCATSRDARAVNYGYTFGSGTRLTVV.

This chain uses TRBV4-3 with TRBJ1-5; 8 nucleotides line up with TRBD1. Germline V CDR1 and CDR2: LGHNA, YSLEER. This CDR3 is built from 15 residues. V was pared by 4 bases and J by 5 bases, with 7 bases of the junction left unmatched. CDR3 sequence: CASSRHLTGDQPQHF. The CDR3 DNA reads TGCGCCAGCAGCCGGCACTTGACAGGGGATCAGCCCCAGCATTTT.

The rearrangement uses TRBV5-6 and TRBJ2-7; 9 positions agree with TRBD1. V lost 4 bases to trimming and J lost 6 bases; unmatched junction nucleotides: 8. This CDR3 region has 14 residues. Looked up from germline, CDR1 is SGHDT and CDR2 is YYEEEE. CDR3 region: CASSPRDRVSEQYF. DNA for the CDR3: TGTGCCAGCAGCCCCCGGGACAGGGTCTCCGAGCAGTACTTC. Based on the CDR3 plus reference TRBV5-6 and TRBJ2-7, the full variable domain is DAGVTQSPTHLIKTRGQQVTLRCSPKSGHDTVSWYQQALGQGPQFIFQYYEEEERQRGNFPDRFSGHQFPNYSSELNVNALLLGDSALYLCASSPRDRVSEQYFGPGTRLTVT.

The chain uses TRBV4-1 and TRBJ2-1; 10 bases agree with TRBD1. Germline CDR1 is MGHRA and CDR2 is YSYEKL. V lost 4 bases, J lost 2 bases, and 5 bases stayed unmatched. This CDR3 has 16 residues. The CDR3 protein is CASSPGQGGAYNEQFF. In DNA, the CDR3 is TGCGCCAGCAGCCCCGGACAGGGGGGCGCCTACAATGAGCAGTTCTTC.

The chain uses TRBV7-2 and TRBJ1-2; possible D gene TRBD1, 5 bases. This CDR3 region has 13 residues. Germline V gives CDR1 SGHTA, CDR2 FQGNSA. V lost 5 bases to trimming and J lost 4 bases, with 11 bases between them. CDR3 bases: TGTGCCAGCAGCGTAAAGGACACCTATGGCTACACCTTC. Translation: CASSVKDTYGYTF.

The chain carries TRBV9 and TRBJ2-5; TRBD2 matches 8 bases. Germline CDR1 SGDLS, CDR2 YYNGEE. V was pared by 0 bases and J by 5 bases, with 6 bases of the junction left unmatched. The CDR3 sequence is 15 residues long. The DNA for the CDR3 is TGTGCCAGCAGCGTAGCGGGGGGGCCCCGCGAGACCCAGTACTTC. It encodes CASSVAGGPRETQYF.

This clone was observed a single time. The V gene is TRBV10-3, the J gene TRBJ2-5; 12 nucleotides line up with TRBD2. The CDR3 totals 17 residues. CDR1 is ENHRY, CDR2 SYGVKD, per germline. V trimming: 4 bases; J trimming: 3 bases; junction bases outside the gene matches: 9. The CDR3, as DNA: TGTGCCATCAGTGCGGGCCTGACTAGCGGGGGTAAAGAGACCCAGTACTTC. Translated: CAISAGLTSGGKETQYF.

This chain uses TRBV18 with TRBJ1-1; D is uncertain. This CDR3 has 16 amino acids. Germline CDR1 and CDR2: KGHSH and LQKENI. V lost 2 bases, J lost 4 bases, and 17 bases lay in between. CDR3 bases: TGTGCCAGCTCACCATTAGGAGGGAGAGGAATCACTGAAGCTTTCTTT. This encodes CASSPLGGRGITEAFF.

CDR3 protein: CASIMTGWGQETQYF. DNA of the CDR3: TGTGCCAGCATCATGACAGGTTGGGGCCAAGAGACCCAGTACTTC. The chain uses TRBV7-2 and TRBJ2-5, with D tentatively TRBD1 (6 bases). Trimming stripped 7 bases from V and 1 base from J, with 16 bases between. CDR1 is SGHTA, CDR2 FQGNSA, per germline. CDR3 length equals 15 residues.

A single count supports this clone. The rearrangement uses TRBV11-3 and TRBJ2-7; D might be TRBD1 (6 bases). Trimming left V 2 bases short and J 5 bases short, with 10 bases between. Per germline, CDR1 SGHNT and CDR2 YENEEA. There are 13 residues in the CDR3. CDR3 coding DNA: TGTGCCAGCAGCTTACGGCAGGGGAACGAGCAGTACTTC. It encodes CASSLRQGNEQYF.

The chain links TRBV30 to TRBJ2-1, with TRBD2 matching over 12 bases. The V gene's germline CDR1 is GTSNPN and CDR2 SVGIG (reference sequence). Trimming at V came to 5 bases and at J to 4 bases, leaving 3 bases not matched to a gene. The CDR3 runs 14 residues. CDR3 sequence reads: CAWAGLAGYNEQFF. CDR3 DNA: TGTGCCTGGGCCGGACTAGCGGGGTACAATGAGCAGTTCTTC.

The rearrangement joins TRBV18 to TRBJ2-2; D not certain. V lost 4 bases and J lost 2, with 11 bases in between. Per germline, CDR1 KGHSH and CDR2 LQKENI. The CDR3 has 15 amino acids. The CDR3, as DNA: TGTGCCAGCTCACGGAGTGGTGGAAACACCGGGGAGCTGTTTTTT. Its protein is CASSRSGGNTGELFF.

The chain carries TRBV27 and TRBJ2-3; 12 nucleotides match TRBD1. Germline V CDR1 and CDR2: MNHEY, SMNVEV (reference sequence). This CDR3 comprises 21 residues. The J segment lost 0 bases and the V segment lost 4 bases, leaving 17 bases of the junction unmatched. The CDR3 loop is CASSSEVRGQGAGGSTDTQYF. DNA for the CDR3: TGTGCCAGCAGTTCCGAAGTCCGGGGACAGGGGGCCGGCGGGAGCACAGATACGCAGTATTTT.

The chain employs TRBV15 and TRBJ2-7; D call uncertain. Germline V CDR1 and CDR2: LNHNV, YYDKDF (reference sequence). Trimming removed 1 base from V and 0 bases from J, with 7 bases in between. The CDR3 runs to 14 residues. The CDR3 coding sequence is TGTGCCACCAGCAGAGTGGAGAGCTCCTACGAGCAGTACTTC. It specifies CATSRVESSYEQYF.

V usage is TRBV6-1 and J usage is TRBJ2-2, with D possibly TRBD2 on 7 matching bases. From germline, CDR1 is MNHNS and CDR2 SASEGT. There are 18 residues in the CDR3. Trimming removed 2 bases at V and 4 bases at J, with 20 bases between. In DNA form, the CDR3 reads TGTGCCAGCAGTGAAAGGGGGGGGGTTGGTAGTCGCACCGGGGAGCTGTTTTTT. Encoded protein: CASSERGGVGSRTGELFF.

The V gene is TRBV21-1, the J gene TRBJ2-7; the D segment call TRBD1 is taken from the table without a DNA check. TRBV21-1 is reported as a pseudogene. The CDR3 is 24 amino acids. In nucleotides, the CDR3 is TGTGCCAGCAGCAAAAAGGGTCTCGAAGGACAGGCTTCTTTCTTATCCCCTAGCTCCTACGAGCAGTACTTC. Encoded protein: CASSKKGLEGQASFLSPSSYEQYF.

The J gene is TRBJ1-5, the V gene TRBV7-9, with D perhaps matching TRBD1 (5 bases). The CDR3 runs 14 residues. V lost 5 bases and J lost 0, with 8 bases in between. Germline V gene sequence: CDR1 SEHNR, CDR2 FQNEAQ (reference sequence). DNA for the CDR3: TGTGCCAGCAGCCCCCAGGGTAGCAATCAGCCCCAGCATTTT. Protein sequence: CASSPQGSNQPQHF. Together with reference TRBV7-9 and TRBJ1-5, the CDR3 gives the full variable domain: DTGVSQNPRHKITKRGQNVTFRCDPISEHNRLYWYRQTLGQGPEFLTYFQNEAQLEKSRLLSDRFSAERPKGSFSTLEIQRTEQGDSAMYLCASSPQGSNQPQHFGDGTRLSIL.

This clone has a single count. The chain recombines TRBV2 with TRBJ1-4; no reliable D call. The CDR3 runs 14 residues. Trimming cost V 7 bases and J 4 bases, with 13 bases left between them. From germline, CDR1 is SNHLY and CDR2 FYNNEI. DNA for the CDR3: TGTGCCAGCATGGTCGGAGCCTATAATGAAAAACTGTTTTTT. Encoded protein: CASMVGAYNEKLFF.

A single count supports this clone. V usage is TRBV7-6 and J usage is TRBJ1-1, with a weak D call TRBD1 (5 bases). Germline loops: CDR1 SGHVS, CDR2 FNYEAQ. The CDR3 covers 13 residues. Trimming pared 1 base from V and 5 bases from J, leaving 8 bases between. The CDR3 protein is CASSLGGGTEAFF. Written as DNA, the CDR3 is TGTGCCAGCAGCTTAGGGGGGGGGACTGAAGCTTTCTTT. Full variable domain (missing parts from reference TRBV7-6 and TRBJ1-1): GAGVSQSPRYKVTKRGQDVALRCDPISGHVSLYWYRQALGQGPEFLTYFNYEAQQDKSGLPNDRFSAERPEGSISTLTIQRTEQRDSAMYRCASSLGGGTEAFFGQGTRLTVV.